These T cell receptor beta chains were read from a single sample in a study of blood T cell repertoires in COVID-19. This table comes from immunoSEQ multiplex PCR, and its TCRdb copy is limited to in-frame clones, with some not included. Of 52,000 or so clones in the sample, under 85% are singletons; the top ten hold around 17%. Source material: peripheral blood. The receptors originated from a man between 40 and 49 years old with acute or convalescent COVID-19. The CDR3 runs from the conserved cysteine through the conserved F or W. A D gene is named only where the DNA matches it firmly. Not all rows give a size; the values are once, few, many and, for expanded clones, a class.

cdr3_nt: TGTGCTAGTGCTACCCCCGAGTCAGGGGGAGAGACCCAGTACTTC
cdr3_aa: CASATPESGGETQYF
clone_size: .
v_call: TRBV12-5
j_call: TRBJ2-5
d_call: TRBD1

cdr3_nt: TGTGCCATCAGCACAGGTTCCTATGGCTACACCTTC
cdr3_aa: CAISTGSYGYTF
clone_size: .
v_call: TRBV10-3
j_call: TRBJ1-2
d_call: .

cdr3_nt: TGTGCCAGAGGGACTAGCGGGGGGGCGAACACCGGGGAGCTGTTTTTT
cdr3_aa: CARGTSGGANTGELFF
clone_size: .
v_call: TRBV2
j_call: TRBJ2-2
d_call: TRBD2

cdr3_nt: TGTGCCAGCAGGGGGAGAGGAAACACCATATATTTT
cdr3_aa: CASRGRGNTIYF
clone_size: .
v_call: TRBV25-1
j_call: TRBJ1-3
d_call: .

cdr3_nt: TGTGCCAGCAGCTTAGTAGCGCAGAGTGAAGCTTTCTTT
cdr3_aa: CASSLVAQSEAFF
clone_size: .
v_call: TRBV7-2
j_call: TRBJ1-1
d_call: .

cdr3_nt: TGTGCCAGCAGGGCCCACTCTGGAAACACCATATATTTT
cdr3_aa: CASRAHSGNTIYF
clone_size: once
v_call: TRBV27
j_call: TRBJ1-3
d_call: .

cdr3_nt: TGTGCCAGCTCACCAACTAGGAAACAGGGACACTCCGCCAGGAAACTGTTTTTT
cdr3_aa: CASSPTRKQGHSARKLFF
clone_size: .
v_call: TRBV18
j_call: TRBJ1-4
d_call: .

cdr3_nt: TGTGCCAGCTCACGAGACTACTCTAACACCGGGGAGCTGTTTTTT
cdr3_aa: CASSRDYSNTGELFF
clone_size: .
v_call: TRBV18
j_call: TRBJ2-2
d_call: .

cdr3_nt: TGTGCCAGCAGCTTCCGCACCCTAGGCAATCAGCCCCAGCATTTT
cdr3_aa: CASSFRTLGNQPQHF
clone_size: .
v_call: TRBV6-5
j_call: TRBJ1-5
d_call: .

cdr3_nt: TGTGCCAGCAGTTACGGGGGGGCACAGTCACCCCTCCACTTT
cdr3_aa: CASSYGGAQSPLHF
clone_size: .
v_call: TRBV6-6
j_call: TRBJ1-6
d_call: .

cdr3_nt: TGTGCCACCAGCAGAGTAGACAGCAACAATCAGCCCCAGCATTTT
cdr3_aa: CATSRVDSNNQPQHF
clone_size: .
v_call: TRBV15
j_call: TRBJ1-5
d_call: .

cdr3_nt: TGTGCCAGCAGCTTAGGGCCGGGGGAGCAGTTCTTC
cdr3_aa: CASSLGPGEQFF
clone_size: .
v_call: TRBV7-9
j_call: TRBJ2-1
d_call: .

cdr3_nt: TGTGCCAGCACGTCTAACAGAAAAAATTCACCCCTCCACTTT
cdr3_aa: CASTSNRKNSPLHF
clone_size: .
v_call: TRBV6-5
j_call: TRBJ1-6
d_call: .

cdr3_nt: TGTGCCAGCAGCTTAGCTAGCGGGAGAGGGAGAGAGACCCAGTACTTC
cdr3_aa: CASSLASGRGRETQYF
clone_size: .
v_call: TRBV7-6
j_call: TRBJ2-5
d_call: TRBD2

cdr3_nt: TGCGCCAGCAGCTTACCTCGGGACAGTTACACTGAAGCTTTCTTT
cdr3_aa: CASSLPRDSYTEAFF
clone_size: .
v_call: TRBV5-1
j_call: TRBJ1-1
d_call: TRBD1

cdr3_nt: TGCGCCAGCTCGGTAGGGGGCACAGATACGCAGTATTTT
cdr3_aa: CASSVGGTDTQYF
clone_size: .
v_call: TRBV5-1
j_call: TRBJ2-3
d_call: .

cdr3_nt: TGCAGTGCTAGTATGGACACTAATAATTCACCCCTCCACTTT
cdr3_aa: CSASMDTNNSPLHF
clone_size: .
v_call: TRBV20-1
j_call: TRBJ1-6
d_call: .

cdr3_nt: TGTGCCAGCAGGTGGACAGCCGTTTATGGCTACACCTTC
cdr3_aa: CASRWTAVYGYTF
clone_size: .
v_call: TRBV2
j_call: TRBJ1-2
d_call: .

cdr3_nt: TGTGCCAGCAGCTTAGCCGGCAGGGTCCCTGAAGCTTTCTTT
cdr3_aa: CASSLAGRVPEAFF
clone_size: .
v_call: TRBV7-9
j_call: TRBJ1-1
d_call: .

cdr3_nt: TGTGCCAGCAGCTTGGGAGACAGGGGCAATCAGCCCCAGCATTTT
cdr3_aa: CASSLGDRGNQPQHF
clone_size: .
v_call: TRBV5-5
j_call: TRBJ1-5
d_call: TRBD1

cdr3_nt: TGCGCCAGCGGACAAAGGGGGCGCGGAGACACTGAAGCTTTCTTT
cdr3_aa: CASGQRGRGDTEAFF
clone_size: .
v_call: TRBV5-1
j_call: TRBJ1-1
d_call: TRBD1

cdr3_nt: TGTGCCAGCAGACCTACACACAGGGGAGAGGATGGCTACACCTTC
cdr3_aa: CASRPTHRGEDGYTF
clone_size: .
v_call: TRBV7-8
j_call: TRBJ1-2
d_call: TRBD1

cdr3_nt: TGTGCCAGCAGCTCCGGTACCCGGGAGCTGTTTTTT
cdr3_aa: CASSSGTRELFF
clone_size: .
v_call: TRBV7-9
j_call: TRBJ2-2
d_call: .

cdr3_nt: TGTGCCAGCAGTTCAGGGGGGACAGGAAACCTCGGTACCATATATTTT
cdr3_aa: CASSSGGTGNLGTIYF
clone_size: .
v_call: TRBV28
j_call: TRBJ1-3
d_call: TRBD1

cdr3_nt: TGTGCCAGCAGTTTTCCGGGGTGGGGAGATACGCAGTATTTT
cdr3_aa: CASSFPGWGDTQYF
clone_size: .
v_call: TRBV6-5
j_call: TRBJ2-3
d_call: .

cdr3_nt: TGCGCCAGCAGCTTAGGACAGGGGGGCAATCAGCCCCAGCATTTT
cdr3_aa: CASSLGQGGNQPQHF
clone_size: .
v_call: TRBV5-1
j_call: TRBJ1-5
d_call: TRBD1

cdr3_nt: TGTGCCTGGAGTAGAGGTCTTGAATCACCCCTCCACTTT
cdr3_aa: CAWSRGLESPLHF
clone_size: .
v_call: TRBV30
j_call: TRBJ1-6
d_call: .

cdr3_nt: TGTGCCAGCACCGGGGGACAGGTCCACGAAAAACTGTTTTTT
cdr3_aa: CASTGGQVHEKLFF
clone_size: once
v_call: TRBV6-6
j_call: TRBJ1-4
d_call: TRBD1

cdr3_nt: TGTGCCAGCAGCTTAGGAAAGGGGTTAGATACGCAGTATTTT
cdr3_aa: CASSLGKGLDTQYF
clone_size: .
v_call: TRBV7-9
j_call: TRBJ2-3
d_call: .

cdr3_nt: TGTGCCAGCAGTGTTGCGGGAGGATTCTCGAGCTCCTACGAGCAGTACTTC
cdr3_aa: CASSVAGGFSSSYEQYF
clone_size: .
v_call: TRBV6-1
j_call: TRBJ2-7
d_call: TRBD2

cdr3_nt: TGTGCCAGCAGACCCGGGAAGGCTAGCGGGGATACGCAGTATTTT
cdr3_aa: CASRPGKASGDTQYF
clone_size: .
v_call: TRBV6-5
j_call: TRBJ2-3
d_call: TRBD2

cdr3_nt: TGTGCCAGCAGTGAAGCGCGGGTATCCTCTACCATTCAGTACTTC
cdr3_aa: CASSEARVSSTIQYF
clone_size: .
v_call: TRBV2
j_call: TRBJ2-4
d_call: .

cdr3_nt: TGTGCCAGCTGTGTCCGGGATCCCTACGAGCAGTACTTC
cdr3_aa: CASCVRDPYEQYF
clone_size: .
v_call: TRBV5-5
j_call: TRBJ2-7
d_call: .

cdr3_nt: TGTGCCAGCAGCTCCCAGGCGCGGGGCACTGAAGCTTTCTTT
cdr3_aa: CASSSQARGTEAFF
clone_size: .
v_call: TRBV7-2
j_call: TRBJ1-1
d_call: .

cdr3_nt: TGCGCCAGCAGCTCCTCGGGACAGTCCACCGGGGAGCTGTTTTTT
cdr3_aa: CASSSSGQSTGELFF
clone_size: .
v_call: TRBV5-1
j_call: TRBJ2-2
d_call: TRBD1

cdr3_nt: TGTGCCAGCAGCAAAGAGGGACAGGGGGCGGATCAGCCCCAGCATTTT
cdr3_aa: CASSKEGQGADQPQHF
clone_size: .
v_call: TRBV21-1
j_call: TRBJ1-5
d_call: .

cdr3_nt: TGTGCCACCAGTGATAGACAGGGAGACGATAATGAAAAACTGTTTTTT
cdr3_aa: CATSDRQGDDNEKLFF
clone_size: .
v_call: TRBV24-1
j_call: TRBJ1-4
d_call: TRBD1

cdr3_nt: TGTGCCAGCAGTGAGGTTGGGAGGGGTGAGACTGAAGCTTTCTTT
cdr3_aa: CASSEVGRGETEAFF
clone_size: .
v_call: TRBV6-1
j_call: TRBJ1-1
d_call: .

cdr3_nt: TGTGCCAGCAGTTACGGACAGGGTCTTGAAAAACTGTTTTTT
cdr3_aa: CASSYGQGLEKLFF
clone_size: once
v_call: TRBV6-6
j_call: TRBJ1-4
d_call: TRBD1

cdr3_nt: TGTGCCAGCAGCTTAGCAGGGCAGGGCACTGAAGCTTTCTTT
cdr3_aa: CASSLAGQGTEAFF
clone_size: .
v_call: TRBV11-2
j_call: TRBJ1-1
d_call: .